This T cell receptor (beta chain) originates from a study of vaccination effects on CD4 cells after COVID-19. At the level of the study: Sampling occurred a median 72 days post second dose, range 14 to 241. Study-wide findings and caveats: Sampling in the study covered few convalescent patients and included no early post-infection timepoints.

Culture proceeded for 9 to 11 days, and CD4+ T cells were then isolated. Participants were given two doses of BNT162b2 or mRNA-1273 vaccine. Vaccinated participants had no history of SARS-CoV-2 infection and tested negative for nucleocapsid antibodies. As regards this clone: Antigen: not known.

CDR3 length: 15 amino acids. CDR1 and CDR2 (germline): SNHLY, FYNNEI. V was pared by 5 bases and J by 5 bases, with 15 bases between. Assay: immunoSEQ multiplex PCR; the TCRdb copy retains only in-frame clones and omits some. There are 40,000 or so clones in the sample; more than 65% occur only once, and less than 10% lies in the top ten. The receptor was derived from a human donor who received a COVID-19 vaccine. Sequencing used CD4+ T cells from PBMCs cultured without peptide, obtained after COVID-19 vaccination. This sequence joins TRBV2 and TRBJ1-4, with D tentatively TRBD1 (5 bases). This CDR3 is CASSPRVWGNEKLFF. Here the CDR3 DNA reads TGTGCCAGCAGTCCCAGGGTATGGGGAAATGAAAAACTGTTTTTT.